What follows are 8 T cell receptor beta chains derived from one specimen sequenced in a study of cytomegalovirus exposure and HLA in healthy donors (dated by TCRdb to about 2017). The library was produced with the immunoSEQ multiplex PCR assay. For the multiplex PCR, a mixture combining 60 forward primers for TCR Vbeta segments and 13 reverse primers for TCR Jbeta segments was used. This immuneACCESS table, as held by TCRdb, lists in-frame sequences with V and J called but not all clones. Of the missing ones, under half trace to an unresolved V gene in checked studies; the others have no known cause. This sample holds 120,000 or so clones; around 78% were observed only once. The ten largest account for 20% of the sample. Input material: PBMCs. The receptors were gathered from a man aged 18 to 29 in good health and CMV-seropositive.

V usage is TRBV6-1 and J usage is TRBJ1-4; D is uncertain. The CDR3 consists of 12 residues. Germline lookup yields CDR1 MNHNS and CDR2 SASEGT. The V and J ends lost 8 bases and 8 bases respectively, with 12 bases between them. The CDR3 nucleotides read TGTGCCAGCGGGGAGGCCCTCGAAAAACTGTTTTTT. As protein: CASGEALEKLFF.

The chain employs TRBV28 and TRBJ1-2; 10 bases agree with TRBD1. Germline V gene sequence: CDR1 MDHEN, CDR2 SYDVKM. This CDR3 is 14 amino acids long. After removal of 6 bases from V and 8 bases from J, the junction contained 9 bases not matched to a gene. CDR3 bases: TGTGCCAGCAGCGGGGGGACAGGGGTGTGGGGCTACACCTTC. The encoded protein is CASSGGTGVWGYTF.

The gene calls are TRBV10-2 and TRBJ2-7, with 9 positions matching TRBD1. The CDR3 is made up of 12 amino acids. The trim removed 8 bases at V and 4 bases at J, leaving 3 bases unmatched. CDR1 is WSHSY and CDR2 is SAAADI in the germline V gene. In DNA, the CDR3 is TGCGCCAGCCTGGGGACAGGGTACGAGCAGTACTTC. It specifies CASLGTGYEQYF.

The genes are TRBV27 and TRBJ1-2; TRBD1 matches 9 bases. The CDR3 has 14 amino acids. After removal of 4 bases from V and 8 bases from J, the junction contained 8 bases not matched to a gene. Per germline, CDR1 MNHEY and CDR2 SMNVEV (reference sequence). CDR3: CASSSTGTGKGYTF. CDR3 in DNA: TGTGCCAGCAGTTCGACCGGGACAGGGAAGGGCTACACCTTC.

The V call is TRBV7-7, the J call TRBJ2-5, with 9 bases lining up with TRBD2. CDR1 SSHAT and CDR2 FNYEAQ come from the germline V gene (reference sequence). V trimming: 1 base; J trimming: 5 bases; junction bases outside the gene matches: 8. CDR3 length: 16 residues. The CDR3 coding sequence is TGTGCCAGCAGCTTAGTGGACGCGGGGGGGAGCGAGACCCAGTACTTC. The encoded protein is CASSLVDAGGSETQYF.

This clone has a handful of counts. The CDR3 loop reads CASSEAGTSSGNTIYF. The CDR3 region has the DNA TGCGCCAGCAGCGAAGCCGGGACATCCTCTGGAAACACCATATATTTT. V is TRBV5-1 and J is TRBJ1-3; TRBD1 is a possible D gene (6 bases). This CDR3 comprises 16 residues. The germline V gene encodes CDR1 SGHRS and CDR2 YFSETQ. Trimming removed 4 bases from V and 0 bases from J, with 14 bases in between.

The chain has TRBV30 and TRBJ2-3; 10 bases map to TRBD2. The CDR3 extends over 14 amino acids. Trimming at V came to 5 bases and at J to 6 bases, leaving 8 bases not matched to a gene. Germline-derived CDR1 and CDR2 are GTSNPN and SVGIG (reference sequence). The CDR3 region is CAWSKAGGRDTQYF. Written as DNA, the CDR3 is TGTGCCTGGTCTAAAGCGGGGGGGCGGGATACGCAGTATTTT.

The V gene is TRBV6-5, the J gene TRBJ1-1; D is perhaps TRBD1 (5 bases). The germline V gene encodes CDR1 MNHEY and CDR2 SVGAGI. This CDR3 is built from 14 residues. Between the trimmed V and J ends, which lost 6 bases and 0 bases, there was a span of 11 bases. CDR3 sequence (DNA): TGTGCCAGCAGGAAGACAGCCATGAACACTGAAGCTTTCTTT. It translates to CASRKTAMNTEAFF.